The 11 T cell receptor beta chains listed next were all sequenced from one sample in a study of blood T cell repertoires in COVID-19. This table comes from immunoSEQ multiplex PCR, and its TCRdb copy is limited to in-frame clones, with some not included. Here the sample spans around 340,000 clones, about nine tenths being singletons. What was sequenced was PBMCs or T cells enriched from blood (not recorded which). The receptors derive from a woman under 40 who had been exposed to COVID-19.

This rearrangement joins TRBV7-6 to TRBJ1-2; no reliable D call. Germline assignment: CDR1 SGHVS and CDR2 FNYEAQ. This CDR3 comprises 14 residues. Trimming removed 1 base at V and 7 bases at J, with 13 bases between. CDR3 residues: CASSLGEGTGGYTF. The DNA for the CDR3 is TGTGCCAGCAGCTTAGGGGAGGGTACTGGTGGCTACACCTTC.

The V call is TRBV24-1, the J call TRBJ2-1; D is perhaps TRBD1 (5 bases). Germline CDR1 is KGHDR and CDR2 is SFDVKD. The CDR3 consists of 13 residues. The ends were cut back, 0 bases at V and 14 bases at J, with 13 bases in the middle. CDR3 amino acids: CATSDLSLQGEFF. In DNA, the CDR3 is TGTGCCACCAGTGATTTGTCCTTGCAGGGCGAGTTCTTC.

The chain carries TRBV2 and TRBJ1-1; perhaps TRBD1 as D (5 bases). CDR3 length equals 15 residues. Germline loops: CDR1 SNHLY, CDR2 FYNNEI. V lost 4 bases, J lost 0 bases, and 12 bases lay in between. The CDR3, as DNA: TGTGCCAGCAGTGCGGAGGGGTCCTTGAACACTGAAGCTTTCTTT. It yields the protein CASSAEGSLNTEAFF.

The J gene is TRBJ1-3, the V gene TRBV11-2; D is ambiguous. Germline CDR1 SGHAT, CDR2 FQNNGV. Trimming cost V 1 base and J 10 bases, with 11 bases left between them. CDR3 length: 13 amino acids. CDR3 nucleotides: TGTGCCAGCAGCTTAGTTTCTCCGGTAACCATATATTTT. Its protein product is CASSLVSPVTIYF.

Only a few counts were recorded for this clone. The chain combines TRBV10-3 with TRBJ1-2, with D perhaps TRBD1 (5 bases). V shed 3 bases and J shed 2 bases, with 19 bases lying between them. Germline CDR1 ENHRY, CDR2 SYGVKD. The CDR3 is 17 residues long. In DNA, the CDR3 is TGTGCCATCAGTGACCCGACAATGACGGCAGGGAACTATGGCTACACCTTC. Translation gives CAISDPTMTAGNYGYTF.

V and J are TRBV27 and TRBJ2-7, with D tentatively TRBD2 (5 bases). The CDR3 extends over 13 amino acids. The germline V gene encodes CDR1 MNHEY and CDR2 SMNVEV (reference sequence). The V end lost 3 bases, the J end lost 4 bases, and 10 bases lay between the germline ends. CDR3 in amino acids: CASSLVGEYEQYF. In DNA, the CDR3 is TGTGCCAGCAGTTTGGTGGGAGAGTACGAGCAGTACTTC.

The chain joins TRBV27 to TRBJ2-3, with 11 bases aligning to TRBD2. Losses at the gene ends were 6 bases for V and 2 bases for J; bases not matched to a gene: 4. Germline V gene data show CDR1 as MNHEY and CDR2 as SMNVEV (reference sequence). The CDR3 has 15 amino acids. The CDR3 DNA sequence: TGTGCCAGCAGACTAGCGGGAGACATCACAGATACGCAGTATTTT. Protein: CASRLAGDITDTQYF.

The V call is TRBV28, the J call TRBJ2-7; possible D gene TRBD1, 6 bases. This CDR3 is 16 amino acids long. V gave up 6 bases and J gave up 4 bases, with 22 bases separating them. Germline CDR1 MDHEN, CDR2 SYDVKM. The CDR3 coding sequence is TGTGCCAGCAGGGACAGCCCAACCTCGTCGATATACGAGCAGTACTTC. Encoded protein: CASRDSPTSSIYEQYF.

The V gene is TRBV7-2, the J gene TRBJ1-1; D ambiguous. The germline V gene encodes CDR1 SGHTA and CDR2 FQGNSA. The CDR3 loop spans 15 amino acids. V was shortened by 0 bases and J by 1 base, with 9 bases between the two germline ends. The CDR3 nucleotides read TGTGCCAGCAGCTTAGCGGCGGGCCCGAACACTGAAGCTTTCTTT. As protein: CASSLAAGPNTEAFF.

The CDR3, as DNA: TGTGCCAGCAGACCCTCAAGGGAGGGTTATGGCTACACCTTC. It codes for CASRPSREGYGYTF. The genes are TRBV28 and TRBJ1-2; D gene uncertain. This CDR3 contains 14 residues. Germline V gene data show CDR1 as MDHEN and CDR2 as SYDVKM. Deletions cut 6 bases from V and 5 bases from J, with 16 bases between.

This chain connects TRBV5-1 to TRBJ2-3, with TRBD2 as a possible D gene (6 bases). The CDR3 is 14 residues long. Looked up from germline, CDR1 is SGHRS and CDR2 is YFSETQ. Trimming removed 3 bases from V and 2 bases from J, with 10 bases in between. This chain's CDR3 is CASSSGSVTDTQYF. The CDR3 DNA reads TGCGCCAGCAGCTCCGGGAGTGTCACAGATACGCAGTATTTT.